The 20 T cell receptor beta chains listed next were all sequenced from one sample in a study of blood T cell repertoires in COVID-19. TCRdb's copy holds only in-frame clones and misses some; the assay was immunoSEQ multiplex PCR. The sample holds roughly 65,000 clones; 90% are singletons and the top ten take over 1%. Sequencing used peripheral blood. All receptors derive from a man in his sixties with acute or convalescent COVID-19.

This chain joins TRBV29-1 and TRBJ1-1; TRBD1 matches at 7 bases. The junction had 4 bases not matched to a gene; V was cut back by 6 bases and J by 0 bases. Germline CDR1 SQVTM, CDR2 ANQGSEA. This CDR3 is built from 13 residues. CDR3 coding DNA: TGCAGCGTCCAGACAGGGATGAACACTGAAGCTTTCTTT. Protein sequence: CSVQTGMNTEAFF.

The genes are TRBV5-1 and TRBJ1-2, with D possibly TRBD1 on 5 matching bases. The V gene's germline CDR1 is SGHRS and CDR2 YFSETQ. Trimming pared 4 bases from V and 4 bases from J, leaving 11 bases between. The CDR3 runs to 13 residues. The CDR3 DNA reads as TGCGCCAGCAGCCCCAACCAGGGCTATGGCTACACCTTC. Translated, it gives CASSPNQGYGYTF.

This rearrangement joins TRBV29-1 to TRBJ1-2; no definite D call. Germline-derived CDR1 and CDR2 are SQVTM and ANQGSEA. This CDR3 has 12 residues. The germline V and J ends were trimmed by 4 bases and 6 bases, with 12 bases remaining between them. The CDR3, as DNA: TGCAGCGTTGTTACAGTTGGCGATGGCTACACCTTC. It is translated as CSVVTVGDGYTF.

This chain uses TRBV29-1 with TRBJ2-7; tentative D call: TRBD2 (7 bases). V was cut by 6 bases and J by 5 bases, with 17 bases left in between. Germline values: CDR1 SQVTM, CDR2 ANQGSEA. The CDR3 is 13 amino acids. In nucleotides, the CDR3 is TGCAGCGTGGTTAGGGGGGAGGGCAACGAGCAGTACTTC. Residues: CSVVRGEGNEQYF.

The chain employs TRBV27 and TRBJ2-7; possibly TRBD1 for D (5 bases). V was trimmed by 5 bases and J by 6 bases, leaving 11 bases between them. The CDR3 totals 12 residues. CDR1 and CDR2 (germline): MNHEY, SMNVEV (reference sequence). As DNA, the CDR3 is TGTGCCAGCAGTATAGGGGCAGGCGAGCAGTACTTC. It encodes CASSIGAGEQYF.

This clone was seen once. The chain links TRBV5-1 to TRBJ1-1; a possible D gene is TRBD1 (6 bases). Looked up from germline, CDR1 is SGHRS and CDR2 is YFSETQ. Trimming took off 0 bases at V and 1 base at J, with 10 bases between the two ends. The CDR3 has 15 residues. CDR3 sequence (DNA): TGCGCCAGCAGCTTGGGGGACACAAAGAACACTGAAGCTTTCTTT. As protein: CASSLGDTKNTEAFF.

The chain combines TRBV24-1 with TRBJ1-1; possible D gene TRBD1, 6 bases. The CDR3 covers 14 residues. Germline CDR1 KGHDR, CDR2 SFDVKD. The V end was cut by 7 bases, the J end by 5 bases, with 16 bases between. Here the CDR3 reads CATSQGIDGTEAFF. The DNA of the CDR3 is TGTGCCACCAGCCAGGGGATAGATGGGACTGAAGCTTTCTTT.

This clone has more than one count but fewer than ten. This chain links TRBV6-6 with TRBJ2-7; 8 bases are a match to TRBD2. Germline V gene lookup returns CDR1 MNHNY and CDR2 SVGAGI (reference sequence). The CDR3 has 13 residues. J was trimmed by 6 bases and V by 6 bases; bases with no gene match: 7. The CDR3 reads CASRLAVVSEQYF. In DNA form, the CDR3 reads TGTGCCAGCAGACTAGCGGTCGTAAGCGAGCAGTACTTC.

V usage is TRBV7-9 and J usage is TRBJ1-4, with TRBD1 matching over 10 bases. The CDR3 has 15 amino acids. Germline CDR1 SEHNR, CDR2 FQNEAQ (reference sequence). The trim removed 4 bases at V and 5 bases at J, leaving 4 bases unmatched. The CDR3 DNA follows: TGTGCCAGCAGCTCTGGACAGGGGGGAAATGAAAAACTGTTTTTT. Translated, it gives CASSSGQGGNEKLFF.

The genes are TRBV7-2 and TRBJ1-6; 8 positions match TRBD1. Trimming cost V 6 bases and J 9 bases; bases outside gene matches: 10. The CDR3 totals 15 residues. Germline CDR1 and CDR2: SGHTA and FQGNSA. Here the CDR3 reads CASSFTRGLGSPLHF. The DNA of the CDR3 is TGTGCCAGCAGTTTTACCAGGGGGCTAGGTTCACCCCTCCACTTT.

This chain links TRBV10-2 with TRBJ1-1, with TRBD1 as a possible D gene (6 bases). V was trimmed by 3 bases and J by 1 base, leaving 6 bases between them. The CDR3 is 13 amino acids. CDR1 is WSHSY and CDR2 is SAAADI in the germline V gene. This CDR3 reads CASSDRGNTEAFF. CDR3 bases: TGCGCCAGCAGTGACAGGGGGAACACTGAAGCTTTCTTT.

The rearrangement joins TRBV2 to TRBJ1-1; tentatively, D is TRBD1 (5 bases). The V gene's germline CDR1 is SNHLY and CDR2 FYNNEI. Trimming shortened V by 6 bases and J by 8 bases, and 22 bases separated the two germline ends. This CDR3 has 15 residues. CDR3 DNA: TGTGCCAGCAGACTATACTCCGGGGGGGAGACGGAAGCTTTCTTT. Encoded protein: CASRLYSGGETEAFF.

The chain uses TRBV5-4 and TRBJ2-1; a weak D match, TRBD1 (5 bases). The V end was cut by 3 bases, the J end by 2 bases, with 9 bases between. Germline V gene data show CDR1 as SGHNT and CDR2 as YYREEE (reference sequence). The CDR3 sequence is 14 residues long. CDR3 bases: TGTGCCAGCAGCTCCAGGGTAACCTACAATGAGCAGTTCTTC. Amino acids: CASSSRVTYNEQFF.

The chain is built from TRBV10-3 and TRBJ2-7; tentative D call: TRBD1 (5 bases). The V end lost 2 bases, the J end lost 1 base, and 9 bases lay between the germline ends. CDR3 length: 14 residues. From germline, CDR1 is ENHRY and CDR2 SYGVKD. The CDR3 region is CAISEGTGSYEQYF. CDR3 DNA: TGTGCCATCAGTGAGGGAACAGGATCCTACGAGCAGTACTTC.

This sequence joins TRBV27 and TRBJ1-1, with D uncertain. The CDR3 totals 14 residues. The germline V gene encodes CDR1 MNHEY and CDR2 SMNVEV (reference sequence). With 8 bases removed from V and 1 base from J, the gap between germline ends came to 14 bases. This chain's CDR3 is CASRLGPQNTEAFF. The CDR3 nucleotides are TGTGCCAGCCGACTAGGGCCTCAGAACACTGAAGCTTTCTTT.

The chain carries TRBV13 and TRBJ2-6; a weak D match, TRBD1 (5 bases). The CDR3 is made up of 17 amino acids. CDR1 and CDR2 from the germline V gene are PRHDT and FYEKMQ (reference sequence). V lost 1 base to trimming and J lost 4 bases, with 14 bases between them. The CDR3: CASSLEGPGAGANVLTF. CDR3 sequence (DNA): TGTGCCAGCAGCTTAGAGGGGCCAGGCGCGGGGGCCAACGTCCTGACTTTC. The whole variable domain, filled in from reference TRBV13 and TRBJ2-6, reads AAGVIQSPRHLIKEKRETATLKCYPIPRHDTVYWYQQGPGQDPQFLISFYEKMQSDKGSIPDRFSAQQFSDYHSELNMSSLELGDSALYFCASSLEGPGAGANVLTFGAGSRLTVL.

CDR3 in amino acids: CATSDLHEKLFF. The CDR3 DNA is TGTGCCACCAGTGATTTACACGAAAAACTGTTTTTT. V usage is TRBV24-1 and J usage is TRBJ1-4, with D hard to call. V was shortened by 1 base and J by 8 bases, with 4 bases between the two germline ends. This CDR3 spans 12 amino acids. The V gene's germline CDR1 is KGHDR and CDR2 SFDVKD.

The rearrangement links TRBV19 to TRBJ1-5; D may be TRBD1 (6 bases). The CDR3 has 13 amino acids. The germline CDR1 and CDR2 sequences are LNHDA and SQIVND (reference sequence). V was cut by 11 bases and J by 7 bases, with 18 bases left in between. The CDR3 sequence is CAGSYRVGQPQHF. The CDR3 region has the DNA TGTGCCGGATCCTACAGGGTGGGCCAGCCCCAGCATTTT. Together with reference TRBV19 and TRBJ1-5, the CDR3 gives the full variable domain: DGGITQSPKYLFRKEGQNVTLSCEQNLNHDAMYWYRQDPGQGLRLIYYSQIVNDFQKGDIAEGYSVSREKKESFPLTVTSAQKNPTAFYLCAGSYRVGQPQHFGDGTRLSIL.

The genes are TRBV7-5 and TRBJ1-5; the table gives TRBD1 as D, unverified against the DNA. TRBV7-5 is given as a pseudogene. The CDR3 is made up of 18 amino acids. The CDR3 region is CARSLVPQVGQANQPQHF. Written as DNA, the CDR3 is TGTGCCAGAAGCTTAGTACCCCAAGTGGGGCAGGCTAATCAGCCCCAGCATTTT.

V usage is TRBV6-6 and J usage is TRBJ1-2; 11 bases match TRBD1. The ends lost 5 bases at V and 3 bases at J; junction bases unmatched: 8. This CDR3 is built from 16 residues. The germline gives CDR1 MNHNY, CDR2 SVGAGI (reference sequence). The CDR3 coding sequence is TGTGCCAGCAGTGGCATCCGGGACAGGGGGGACTATGGCTACACCTTC. Protein product: CASSGIRDRGDYGYTF.